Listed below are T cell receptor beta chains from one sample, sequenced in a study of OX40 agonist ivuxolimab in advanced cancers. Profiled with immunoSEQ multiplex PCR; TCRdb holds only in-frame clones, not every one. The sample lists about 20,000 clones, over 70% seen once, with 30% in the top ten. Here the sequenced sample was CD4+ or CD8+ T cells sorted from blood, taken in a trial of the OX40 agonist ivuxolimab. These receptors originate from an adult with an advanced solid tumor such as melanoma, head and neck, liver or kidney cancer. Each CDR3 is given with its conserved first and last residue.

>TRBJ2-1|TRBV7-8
CASSLSSGRARFYNEQFF
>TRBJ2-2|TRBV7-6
CASSLADTLSNTGELFF
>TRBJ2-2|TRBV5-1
CASSLAQGSTGELFF
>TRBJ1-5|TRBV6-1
CASSEAGVHQPQHF
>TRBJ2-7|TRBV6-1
CASSEASGRPGWSYEQYF
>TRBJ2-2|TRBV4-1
CASSQLPTGTTGELFF
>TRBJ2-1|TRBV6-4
CASSPSQSSYNEQFF
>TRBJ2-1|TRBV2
CASSGEGDEQFF
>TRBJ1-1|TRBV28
CAKRGTGNTEAFF
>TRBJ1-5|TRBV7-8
CASSPTGTSSQPQHF
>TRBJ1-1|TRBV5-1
CASSLEGPYGTEAFF
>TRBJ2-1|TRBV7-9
CASSRTSEQFF
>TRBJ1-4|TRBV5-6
CASSLVDLNEKLFF
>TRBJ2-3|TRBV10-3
CAISESDSGSWATDTQYF
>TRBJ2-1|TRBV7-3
CASSQGEGEQFF
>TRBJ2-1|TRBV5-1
CASSGQGYPPYNEQFF
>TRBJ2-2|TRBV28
CASRPTSGNTGELFF
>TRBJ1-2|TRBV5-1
CASSLRGTHGYTF
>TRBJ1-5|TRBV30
CAWSVSDRAYQPQHF
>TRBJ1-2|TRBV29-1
CSVETSLWDGYTF
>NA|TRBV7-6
CASSWTGGEQYF
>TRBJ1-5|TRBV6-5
CASSKGGISNQPQHF
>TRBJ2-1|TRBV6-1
CASNRYNEQFF
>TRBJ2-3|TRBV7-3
CASSPPSTDTQYF
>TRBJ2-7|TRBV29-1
CSVEFQGLAYEQYF
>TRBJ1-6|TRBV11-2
CASSLDSPLHF
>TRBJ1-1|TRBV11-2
CASSLERQSEAFF
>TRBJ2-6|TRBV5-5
CASSLDWGPGANVLTF
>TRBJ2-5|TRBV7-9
CASSQGLAGEETQYF
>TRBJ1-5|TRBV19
CASSTDRNQPQHF
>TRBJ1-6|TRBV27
CASSLYGFGNSPLHF
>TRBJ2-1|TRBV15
CATRGTSGVGEQFF
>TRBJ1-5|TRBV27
CASSFLGANQPQHF
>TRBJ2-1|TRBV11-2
CASSFGGAAGEQFF
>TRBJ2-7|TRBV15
CATSGGGSSYEQYF
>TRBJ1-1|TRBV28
CASSLWTGRSLNTEAFF
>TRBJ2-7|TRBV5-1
CASSLIAGGSYEQYF
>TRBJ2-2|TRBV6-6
CASSGGNTGELFF
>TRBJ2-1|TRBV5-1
CASSLTGLNEQFF
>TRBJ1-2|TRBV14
CASSLGSGYTF
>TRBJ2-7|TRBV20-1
CSAPDRAEQYF
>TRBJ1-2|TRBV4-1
CASSQGRAGRGRGHTF
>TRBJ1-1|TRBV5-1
CASSPAGGPEAFF
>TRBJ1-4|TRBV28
CASSWGSNEKLFF
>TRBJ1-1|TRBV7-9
CASSILTANTEAFF
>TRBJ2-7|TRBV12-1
CASSFLTGGTSGRGGVDEQYF
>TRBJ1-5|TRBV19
CASSFRQGGHQPQHF
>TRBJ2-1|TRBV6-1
CASSEEGGGRALYNEQFF
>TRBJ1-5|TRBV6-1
CASSSRALNQPQHF
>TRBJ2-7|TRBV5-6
CASSLDAGGVIYEQYF
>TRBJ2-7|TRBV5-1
CASSSGTGGYEQYF
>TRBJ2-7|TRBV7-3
CASSLERSGAREQYF
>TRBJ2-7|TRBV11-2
CASSLVWGRTYEQYF
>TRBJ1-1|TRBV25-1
CASSFGNTEAFF
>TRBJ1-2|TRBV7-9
CASSFNRDGYTF